This TCR beta chain stems from a study of Graves' ophthalmopathy and Graves' hyperthyroidism. RNA transcripts yielded amplified TCR beta CDR3 regions. First-round RT-PCR used HTBI primers; second-round multiplex PCR followed. TCRdb called the multiplex PCR reads again in MiXCR, with one record for every CDR3 protein. The sample yields some 380,000 distinct CDR3 sequences, approximately 15% seen once. The CDR3 has 13 residues. CDR1 is DFQATT and CDR2 is SNEGSKA in the germline V gene (reference sequence). V lost 5 bases to trimming and J lost 6 bases; unmatched junction nucleotides: 8. The chain is built from TRBV20-1 and TRBJ1-2, with TRBD1 matching over 8 bases. Sequenced sample: peripheral blood. This receptor was identified in a woman between 18 and 29 years old with stable Graves' hyperthyroidism. The CDR3 loop reads CSAENRGTDGYTF. The CDR3 DNA reads TGCAGTGCTGAAAACAGGGGGACGGATGGCTACACCTTC.